This T cell receptor beta chain was captured by sequencing in a study of cytomegalovirus exposure and HLA in healthy donors. It was with 60 Vbeta and 13 Jbeta primers that the PCR ran. Generated by immunoSEQ multiplex PCR, the TCRdb table keeps only in-frame clones and is missing some. Altogether approximately 200,000 clones are present, 65% to 85% being singletons, with the ten largest covering 6%. Comments on this clone: The antigen is undetermined.

Whole-study results and caveats: Most TCR sequences proved rare, with some public TCRs found in many donors. Segments of the TCR beta V type were, in most cases, productive about 87% or about 30% of the time in an earlier analysis.

Sequenced input: PBMCs. This TCR derives from a young woman in good health and CMV-seropositive.

CDR3 region: CASSLPGGNTIYF. The CDR3 DNA is TGCGCCAGCAGCTTGCCTGGCGGAAACACCATATATTTT. The chain employs TRBV5-1 and TRBJ1-3; no definite D call. This CDR3 comprises 13 residues. The germline CDR1 and CDR2 sequences are SGHRS and YFSETQ. With 1 base removed from V and 4 bases from J, the gap between germline ends came to 6 bases.